Here is one T cell receptor (beta chain) with its context. This sample was included in a study of blood T cells in healthy people across ages. Turning to the study itself: The capture of about one barcoded beta molecule per two T cells was achieved by template switching.

Through a sample-barcoded 5' primer and a J-beta primer mix, a second PCR was run for roughly 6 to 12 cycles. TCRdb independently ran MiXCR on the 5' RACE reads; one entry per CDR3 protein. The sample lists 1.4 million or so distinct CDR3 sequences; roughly two fifths were seen once. Caucasian individuals from Russia who were healthy and aged about 6 to 95 acted as donors. This CDR3 region has 13 residues. V lost 1 base to trimming and J lost 4 bases, with 9 bases between them. CDR1 and CDR2 (germline): SQVTM, ANQGSEA. Sequencing was performed on blood. This clonotype originated in a woman under 30 in good health. The V gene is TRBV29-1, the J gene TRBJ2-3, with D perhaps matching TRBD2 (6 bases). The CDR3 protein is CSVEAPGADTQYF. Written as DNA, the CDR3 is TGCAGCGTTGAAGCTCCGGGGGCAGATACGCAGTATTTT.